This TCR beta chain was sequenced during a study of T cell responses to AZD1222 COVID-19 vaccine. The study's findings and limits: The study reported that nearly half of spike-specific TCRs target unmutated variant regions.

Assay used: immunoSEQ multiplex PCR; TCRdb lists only in-frame clones, some missing. In the table there are 50,000 or so clones, about 87% of which are singletons. This clone was seen more than once but under ten times. The target antigen is unknown. This CDR3 is 16 amino acids long. The germline CDR1 and CDR2 sequences are SGHRS and YFSETQ. Germline trimming cut 0 bases from V and 4 bases from J; bases unmatched to any gene: 1. The receptor was derived from an adult in good health. The chain employs TRBV5-1 and TRBJ2-2; 12 bases are a match to TRBD2. The sample in question was peripheral blood, obtained on day 0 of AZD1222 vaccination. CDR3 coding DNA: TGCGCCAGCAGCTTGGAGACTAGCGGGGGCACCGGGGAGCTGTTTTTT. Amino acids: CASSLETSGGTGELFF.